The sequence of this T cell receptor beta chain was determined in a study of shared clonotypes between healthy human individuals. General study findings and limits: With four donors compared, around 5.4% of naive CD4 clonotypes were shared. Only blood underwent sampling, and tissue repertoires likely differ.

As regards this clone: Its matching antigen is unknown.

The CDR3 extends over 13 amino acids. From germline, CDR1 is SNHLY and CDR2 FYNNEI. Trimming removed 5 bases from V and 6 bases from J, with 13 bases in between. Genomic DNA belonging to each subset was distributed in equal measure over several immunoSEQ plates. Libraries were prepared by immunoSEQ multiplex PCR; TCRdb keeps only in-frame clonotypes and omits some of them. In the table there are 650,000 to 750,000 clones, 72% of which are singletons. This rearrangement joins TRBV2 to TRBJ1-1; D perhaps matches TRBD1 (5 bases). The TCR sequence derives from a woman aged 30 to 39 in good health. Sequencing was done on a sample of memory CD4+ T cells sorted from blood. Described subset: CD45RA-negative fraction. DNA for the CDR3: TGTGCCAGCAGTTTAGACGGGGGAGCTGAAGCTTTCTTT. Translated, it gives CASSLDGGAEAFF.